This T cell receptor beta chain originates from a study of T cell responses to AZD1222 COVID-19 vaccine (dated by TCRdb to the early 2020s). For context, the study as a whole: AZD1222 recipients given second doses at about 4 weeks or at about 12 weeks were pooled, since spike-specific TCR depth and breadth were not found to differ between the two schedules. TCR sequencing covered more than 230 trial participants: roughly 200 given two doses of AZD1222 and 26 given two doses of MenACWY control vaccine. Trial participants were enrolled by age into subgroups of 18-55, 56-69 and 70-plus years, and around 150, 29 and 61 TCR-sequenced participants, respectively, were included in these subgroups.

This clone is a singleton in its sample. Its antigen is currently not known. Base qualities are not recorded, but no much larger clone differs from it by a single base. From its cysteine to its phenylalanine, the CDR3 spans 16 amino acids. Only the CDR3 part of the read is kept: 48 bases, read in frame from the first base. For CDR1 and CDR2, the germline V gene lists MNHEY and SVGAGI. The junction carries 9 bases between V and J, which are trimmed by 0 bases and 0 bases respectively. The CDR3 regions of human TCRbeta chains were analyzed by immunosequencing. For the original study's pipeline: TCRs in the repertoires were matched against a reference library of SARS-CoV-2-specific TCRs that had been generated with the MIRA antigen-specificity platform. Breadth was defined as the fraction of unique TCRs that were SARS-CoV-2-associated, and depth was defined as the fraction of total T cells that were SARS-CoV-2-associated. Using the MIRA data, each spike-specific TCR was assigned both to the spike region to which the TCR was reactive and to a CD4 or CD8 class. Log10-transformed breadth and depth values were compared by one-way ANOVA with Sidak's multiple comparisons tests. TCRdb obtained this table from immuneACCESS and retained in-frame rearrangements with V and J assigned. These tables miss some clones; where compared with another copy, unresolved V genes account for less than half of the shortfall, and the remainder is unexplained. The D gene and trimming were derived from the DNA, and the V and J assignments and clone size from that table. Present in this sample are 96,000 or so clones, about 88% of which were seen just once. The ten largest clones represent 1.5% to 2% of the sample.

The time point label of this sample denotes: baseline before first vaccination. Vaccinee samples were obtained from the UK trials COV001 and COV002, which included a single-blind randomized controlled phase 2/3 trial of AZD1222 (ChAdOx1 nCoV-19) in healthy adults. Trial participant PBMC samples were collected at day 0 and day 28 after the second dose for TCRbeta chain sequencing. General conclusions and limits of the study: CD4 TCRs associated with the vaccine covered the entire spike protein, and the dominant responses were in regions 160-218 and 743-854. No day 14 peak-response samples were available, so repertoires were characterized only after the peak T cell response. In the small 56-69-year group, the increase in depth fell short of significance, most likely because of low power. Conclusions about previously exposed vaccinees were limited because only 5 or 6 AZD1222 recipients were SARS-CoV-2 seropositive at baseline. Reportedly, almost half of the unique spike-specific TCRs recognized epitopes lying outside the regions that are mutated in the B.1.351 and B.1.1.7 variants. Most participants were white British and females outnumbered males, and the authors suggested that clonal diversity may have been underestimated. After two AZD1222 doses, both the breadth and the depth of spike-specific TCRs were significantly higher than at day 0 and than in MenACWY recipients.

The origin of this receptor is an adult in good health. Sequenced here: peripheral blood, sampled on day 0 of AZD1222 vaccination. This receptor chain uses TRBV6-5 and TRBJ2-1; the D gene is unclear. The CDR3 is CASSYSWRNSYNEQFF. The DNA sequence is as follows: TGTGCCAGCAGTTACTCTTGGCGAAACTCCTACAATGAGCAGTTCTTC.